A selection of T cell receptor beta chains follows, all from one sample in a study of cytomegalovirus exposure and HLA in healthy donors. Assay: immunoSEQ multiplex PCR; the TCRdb copy retains only in-frame clones and omits some. There are 150,000 to 200,000 clones in the sample; approximately 71% occur only once, and approximately 1.5% lies in the top ten. The sequenced sample was PBMCs. The receptors were gathered from a man between 50 and 59 years old in good health and CMV-seronegative. CDR3s include the opening cysteine and the closing phenylalanine or tryptophan. The D gene is left open where the match is weak. The size of a clone is reported for some rows only, either as once, few or many, or as a class for expanded clones.

J | V | size | D | DNA | CDR3
TRBJ1-1 | TRBV6-5 | . | . | TGTGCCAGCAGTTACACGCGCGGCACTGAAGCTTTCTTT | CASSYTRGTEAFF
TRBJ2-7 | TRBV19 | few | TRBD1 | TGTGCCAGTAGTATACCATCCGGACAGGGCTACGAGCAGTACTTC | CASSIPSGQGYEQYF
TRBJ1-6 | TRBV4-1 | . | . | TGCGCCAGCAGCCAAGATCTAGAACGGCCACCCCTCCACTTT | CASSQDLERPPLHF
TRBJ1-1 | TRBV7-3 | . | TRBD1 | TGTGCCAGCAGCCGCCTAGGACAGGGAAACACTGAAGCTTTCTTT | CASSRLGQGNTEAFF
TRBJ2-7 | TRBV4-3 | . | TRBD1 | TGCGCCAGCAGCCAAGATGAGACAGGGGGCGGCTACGAGCAGTACTTC | CASSQDETGGGYEQYF
TRBJ2-7 | TRBV7-2 | . | TRBD1 | TGTGCCAGCAGCTCGGGCCGAGGGACAGCTACCTACGAGCAGTACTTC | CASSSGRGTATYEQYF
TRBJ1-6 | TRBV2 | . | . | TGTGCCAGCATCCCGATCGGGGGTCCCCGCTATAATTCACCCCTCCACTTT | CASIPIGGPRYNSPLHF
TRBJ2-7 | TRBV10-3 | . | TRBD2 | TGTGCCATCAGTAGACTAGCGGGGGAAATTGAGCAGTACTTC | CAISRLAGEIEQYF
TRBJ2-3 | TRBV6-1 | . | TRBD2 | TGTGCCAGCAGTGAAGCGCCACTAGCGGGGGCTATCACAGATACGCAGTATTTT | CASSEAPLAGAITDTQYF
TRBJ2-5 | TRBV7-2 | . | TRBD2 | TGTGCCAGCAGCTTGGTAACTAGCGGGGGGGACTTC | CASSLVTSGGDF
TRBJ2-5 | TRBV6-8 | . | TRBD2 | TGTGCCAGTGGCCGGACTAGCGGGTTCCAAGAGACCCAGTACTTC | CASGRTSGFQETQYF
TRBJ1-1 | TRBV19 | . | TRBD1 | TGTGCCAGTAGTATCATACAGGGGGCACCGGCTTTCTTT | CASSIIQGAPAFF
TRBJ2-5 | TRBV6-5 | few | . | TGTGCCAGCAGTTACTCGTTCTCGGAGACCCAGTACTTC | CASSYSFSETQYF
TRBJ1-1 | TRBV6-5 | . | . | TGTGCCAGCAGTTACGGGTCAGGCTGGACTGAAGCTTTCTTT | CASSYGSGWTEAFF
TRBJ1-2 | TRBV25-1 | once | TRBD1 | TGTGCCAGCAGTGACCAGACAGGGGTCTATGGCTACACCTTC | CASSDQTGVYGYTF
TRBJ2-3 | TRBV7-3 | . | . | TGTGCCAGCAGCTCAGTCACCACAGATACGCAGTATTTT | CASSSVTTDTQYF
TRBJ2-3 | TRBV27 | few | TRBD2 | TGTGCCAGCAGCGTACTAGCGGGTGATACAGATACGCAGTATTTT | CASSVLAGDTDTQYF
TRBJ2-7 | TRBV28 | . | . | TGTGCCAGCAGTTTATTATCCAGGCTCCACGAGCAGTACTTC | CASSLLSRLHEQYF
TRBJ2-7 | TRBV7-9 | . | . | TGTGCCAGCAGCTTAGGGCCCCACCCGGAGGACTCCTACGAGCAGTACTTC | CASSLGPHPEDSYEQYF
TRBJ2-3 | TRBV27 | once | TRBD2 | TGTGCCAGCAGTCTTACTAGCGGGGGGAGGTTTTTGGATACGCAGTATTTT | CASSLTSGGRFLDTQYF
TRBJ1-3 | TRBV18 | . | TRBD1 | TGTGCCAGCTCAGGACAGGGTGGAAACACCATATATTTT | CASSGQGGNTIYF
TRBJ2-1 | TRBV4-2 | . | TRBD1 | TGTGCCAGCAGCCCCGAGGGGGCCAATGAGCAGTTCTTC | CASSPEGANEQFF
TRBJ2-3 | TRBV5-8 | few | TRBD1 | TGTGCCAGCAGCACCGGGACAGGGGGCCATAAAGATACGCAGTATTTT | CASSTGTGGHKDTQYF
TRBJ2-1 | TRBV25-1 | . | TRBD2 | TGTGCCAGCAGTCTCAGCGGGGGGGTAGGGGAGCAGTTCTTC | CASSLSGGVGEQFF
TRBJ1-4 | TRBV6-1 | . | . | TGTGCCAGCAGTGTACGGGGGGCAAGAGAAAAACTGTTTTTT | CASSVRGAREKLFF
TRBJ1-1 | TRBV15 | . | . | TGTGCCACCAGCACAACACGGCTACGGGGATCCACTGAAGCTTTCTTT | CATSTTRLRGSTEAFF
TRBJ1-1 | TRBV5-1 | . | . | TGCGCCAGCAGCCCCCGGGAAGGGGGTGGCACTGAAGCTTTCTTT | CASSPREGGGTEAFF
TRBJ1-1 | TRBV7-3 | . | . | TGTGCCAGCAGCTTAACGCCGGTGACTGAAGCTTTCTTT | CASSLTPVTEAFF
TRBJ2-3 | TRBV9 | few | TRBD2 | TGTGCCAGCAGCGTAAGCGGGGGGTCGAGCACAGATACGCAGTATTTT | CASSVSGGSSTDTQYF
TRBJ2-2 | TRBV7-2 | . | . | TGTGCCAGCAGCTTAGGTGCCAGCAGGCAGGGTGGCACCGGGGAGCTGTTTTTT | CASSLGASRQGGTGELFF
TRBJ2-7 | TRBV28 | once | TRBD2 | TGTGCCAGCAGCTCCCCTCCGGGGCTAGCGGGGGGGCCGGGCGGCGAGCAGTACTTC | CASSSPPGLAGGPGGEQYF
TRBJ2-7 | TRBV28 | . | TRBD1 | TGTGCCAGTACTACCGGGACAGGGCCATACGAGCAGTACTTC | CASTTGTGPYEQYF
TRBJ1-2 | TRBV5-1 | few | . | TGCGCCAGCAGCTTCGCCGGGGGGTTGGGCTATGGCTACACCTTC | CASSFAGGLGYGYTF
TRBJ2-5 | TRBV4-3 | . | . | TGCGCCAGCAGCCAAGATCGGTCGTACCAAGAGACCCAGTACTTC | CASSQDRSYQETQYF
TRBJ1-4 | TRBV14 | . | . | TGTGCCAGCAGCCCTTGGACAGCAACTAATGAAAAACTGTTTTTT | CASSPWTATNEKLFF
TRBJ1-5 | TRBV28 | . | TRBD1 | TGTGCCAGCAGTCCCTCCGACAGGGGCAATCAGCCCCAGCATTTT | CASSPSDRGNQPQHF
TRBJ2-7 | TRBV29-1 | once | TRBD2 | TGCAGCGTTGCCGGGACTAGCCGCGAGCAGTACTTC | CSVAGTSREQYF
TRBJ2-7 | TRBV28 | . | TRBD1 | TGTGCCAGCAGGCCGGATTCCGGGACAGGGGGTGGGAGCTCCTACGAGCAGTACTTC | CASRPDSGTGGGSSYEQYF
TRBJ1-5 | TRBV6-5 | few | TRBD1 | TGTGCCAGCAGTTTCACAGGGGGCCGTAGTCAGCCCCAGCATTTT | CASSFTGGRSQPQHF
TRBJ2-3 | TRBV4-1 | . | TRBD2 | TGCGCCAGCAGCCGTCTAGCGGGGGGGCCGACAGATACGCAGTATTTT | CASSRLAGGPTDTQYF
TRBJ2-4 | TRBV5-1 | . | TRBD2 | TGCGCCAGCAGCTTGGTCTGGCGGGGGTTAGCCAAAAACATTCAGTACTTC | CASSLVWRGLAKNIQYF
TRBJ2-7 | TRBV11-3 | once | . | TGTGCCAGCAGCTTAGATCCCCCCCCATCCGAGCAGTACTTC | CASSLDPPPSEQYF
TRBJ2-3 | TRBV9 | . | TRBD1 | TGTGCCAGCAGCCCACTCCTCACGGGCAGGGGGCGGACAGATACGCAGTATTTT | CASSPLLTGRGRTDTQYF
TRBJ1-2 | TRBV27 | . | . | TGTGCCAGCAGTTTATACCCCTCAGGGTATGGCTACACCTTC | CASSLYPSGYGYTF
TRBJ1-2 | TRBV1 | . | . | TGCACCAGCAGCCAAGAGCCAGGGCTTTATGGCTACACCTTC | CTSSQEPGLYGYTF
TRBJ1-2 | TRBV7-9 | . | TRBD1 | TGTGCCAGCAGCTTAGAGCTACAGGGGACGGGCTACACCTTC | CASSLELQGTGYTF
TRBJ2-7 | TRBV5-1 | . | . | TGCGCCAGCAGCTTGGTCGGCAGGACCTACGAGCAGTACTTC | CASSLVGRTYEQYF
TRBJ2-5 | TRBV15 | . | . | TGTGCCACCAGCTCTCGGGGTGGCGGCTTATACCAAGAGACCCAGTACTTC | CATSSRGGGLYQETQYF
TRBJ2-7 | TRBV7-9 | . | TRBD1 | TGTGCCAGCAGCTTAGCCTCAGGGGGCTCCTACGAGCAGTACTTC | CASSLASGGSYEQYF
TRBJ2-3 | TRBV9 | . | TRBD2 | TGTGCCAGCAGCTCAGGTTTAGCGGGGGAGGATACGCAGTATTTT | CASSSGLAGEDTQYF
TRBJ1-6 | TRBV25-1 | . | . | TGTGCCAGCAGTGAATTCCGAGGTACTTGGAATTCACCCCTCCACTTT | CASSEFRGTWNSPLHF
TRBJ2-3 | TRBV19 | . | TRBD1 | TGTGCCAGTAGCTACTGGACAGGGATAGATACGCAGTATTTT | CASSYWTGIDTQYF
TRBJ1-1 | TRBV9 | . | TRBD1 | TGTGCCAGCAGCCTATCCCCGGGACAGGGAGGTTGGGTGAAAGCTTTCTTT | CASSLSPGQGGWVKAFF